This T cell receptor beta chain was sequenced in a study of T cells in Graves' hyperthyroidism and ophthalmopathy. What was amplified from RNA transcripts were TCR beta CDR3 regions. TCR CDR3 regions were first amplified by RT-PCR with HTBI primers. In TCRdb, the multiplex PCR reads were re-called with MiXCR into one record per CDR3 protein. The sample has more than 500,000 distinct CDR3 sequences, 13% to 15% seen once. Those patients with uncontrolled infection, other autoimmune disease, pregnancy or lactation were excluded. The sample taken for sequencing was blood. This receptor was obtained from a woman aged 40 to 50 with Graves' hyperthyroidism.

The chain's CDR3 is CSASRGTTEKLFF. For the CDR3, the DNA is TGCAGTGCTAGCCGTGGGACAACAGAAAAACTGTTTTTT. This sequence joins TRBV20-1 and TRBJ1-4; tentatively, D is TRBD1 (6 bases). The CDR3 has 13 residues. Germline V gene data show CDR1 as DFQATT and CDR2 as SNEGSKA (reference sequence). V shed 3 bases and J shed 8 bases, with 13 bases lying between them.